A single T cell receptor beta chain is shown here with its context. Sequencing used immunoSEQ multiplex PCR; TCRdb keeps in-frame clones, though not all of them. The table has 250,000 to 350,000 clones, 70% to 90% seen once; the top ten hold around 4.2%. This record comes from a study of blood T cell repertoires in COVID-19. CDR1 is MGHRA, CDR2 YSYEKL, per germline. The CDR3 sequence is 17 residues long. V gave up 4 bases and J gave up 5 bases, with 23 bases separating them. Sequenced material: peripheral blood. This receptor was obtained from a woman between 45 and 65 years old with active or convalescent COVID-19. V gene TRBV4-1 combines with J gene TRBJ2-5, with D possibly TRBD1 on 5 matching bases. The CDR3: CASSLTLPTDFGETQYF. Here the CDR3 DNA reads TGCGCCAGCAGCCTCACTCTACCGACAGACTTCGGGGAGACCCAGTACTTC.